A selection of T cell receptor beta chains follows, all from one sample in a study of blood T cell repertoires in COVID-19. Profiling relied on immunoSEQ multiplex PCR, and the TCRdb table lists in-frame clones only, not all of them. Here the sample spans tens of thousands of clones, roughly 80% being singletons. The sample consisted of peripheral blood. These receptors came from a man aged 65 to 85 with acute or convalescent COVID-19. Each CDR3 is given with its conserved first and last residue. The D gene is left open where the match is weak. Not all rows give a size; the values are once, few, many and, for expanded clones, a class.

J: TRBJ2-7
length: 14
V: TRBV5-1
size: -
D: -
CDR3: CASSLNTGSYEQYF
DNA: TGCGCCAGCAGCTTAAACACGGGCTCCTACGAGCAGTACTTC

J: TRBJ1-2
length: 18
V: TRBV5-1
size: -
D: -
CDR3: CASSLVAPQGGTRYGYTF
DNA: TGCGCCAGCAGCTTGGTGGCCCCCCAAGGCGGGACCCGCTATGGCTACACCTTC

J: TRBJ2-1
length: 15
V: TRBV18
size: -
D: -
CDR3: CASSPVAGSLDEQFF
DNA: TGTGCCAGCTCACCAGTGGCGGGTTCCCTCGATGAGCAGTTCTTC

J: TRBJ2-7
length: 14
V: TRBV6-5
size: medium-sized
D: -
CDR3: CASSSSGGIYEQYF
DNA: TGTGCCAGCAGCTCCAGTGGGGGGATCTACGAGCAGTACTTC

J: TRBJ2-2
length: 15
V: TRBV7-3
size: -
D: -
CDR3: CASSPTGTITGELFF
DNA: TGTGCCAGCAGCCCCACCGGGACAATTACCGGGGAGCTGTTTTTT

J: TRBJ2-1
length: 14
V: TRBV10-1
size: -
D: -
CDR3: CASSWGELRDEQFF
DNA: TGCGCCAGCAGCTGGGGGGAGTTACGCGATGAGCAGTTCTTC

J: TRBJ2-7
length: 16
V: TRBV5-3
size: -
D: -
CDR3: CARSLPGTQGPHEQYF
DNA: TGTGCCAGAAGCCTACCCGGGACCCAGGGGCCCCACGAGCAGTACTTC

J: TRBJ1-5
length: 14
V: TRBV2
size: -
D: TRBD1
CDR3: CASTGDRGYQPQHF
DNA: TGTGCCAGCACCGGCGACAGGGGTTATCAGCCCCAGCATTTT

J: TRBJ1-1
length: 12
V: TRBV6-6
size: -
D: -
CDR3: CASSYSRGVAFF
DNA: TGTGCCAGCAGTTACTCGCGGGGAGTAGCTTTCTTT

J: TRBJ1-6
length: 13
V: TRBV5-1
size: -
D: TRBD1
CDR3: CASSQDRAPPLHF
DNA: TGCGCCAGCAGCCAGGACAGGGCCCCACCCCTCCACTTT

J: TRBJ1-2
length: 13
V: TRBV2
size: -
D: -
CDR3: CASIEGPGGGYTF
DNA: TGTGCCAGCATTGAAGGCCCGGGAGGTGGCTACACCTTC

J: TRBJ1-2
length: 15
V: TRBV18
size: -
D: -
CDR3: CASSPSGTSDYGYTF
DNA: TGTGCCAGCTCACCATCCGGGACATCGGACTATGGCTACACCTTC

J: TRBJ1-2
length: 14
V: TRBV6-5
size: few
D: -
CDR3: CASSSPEGGYGYTF
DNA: TGTGCCAGCAGTTCCCCCGAAGGAGGCTATGGCTACACCTTC

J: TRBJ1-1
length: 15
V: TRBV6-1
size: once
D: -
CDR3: CASSEWGGSRTEAFF
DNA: TGTGCCAGCAGTGAATGGGGAGGAAGTCGCACTGAAGCTTTCTTT

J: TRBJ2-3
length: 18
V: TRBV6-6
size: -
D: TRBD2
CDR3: CASSRTSGGAFAADTQYF
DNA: TGTGCCAGCAGTCGAACTAGCGGGGGGGCCTTCGCCGCAGATACGCAGTATTTT

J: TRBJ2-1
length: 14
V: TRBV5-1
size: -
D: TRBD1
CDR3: CASCPGQEIDEQFF
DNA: TGCGCCAGCTGCCCGGGACAGGAGATCGATGAGCAGTTCTTC

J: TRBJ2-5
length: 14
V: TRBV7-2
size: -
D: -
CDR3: CASSLTATGETQYF
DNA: TGTGCCAGCAGCTTAACGGCTACCGGGGAGACCCAGTACTTC

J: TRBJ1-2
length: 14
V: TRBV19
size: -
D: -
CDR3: CASSPGLHNYGYTF
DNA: TGTGCCAGTAGTCCGGGACTTCATAACTATGGCTACACCTTC

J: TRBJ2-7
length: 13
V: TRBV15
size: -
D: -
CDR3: CATRPDSLYEQYF
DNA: TGTGCCACTCGGCCGGACAGCCTCTACGAGCAGTACTTC

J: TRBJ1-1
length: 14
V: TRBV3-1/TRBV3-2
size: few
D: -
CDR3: CASSQAAGNTEAFF
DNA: TGTGCCAGCAGCCAAGCAGCAGGAAACACTGAAGCTTTCTTT

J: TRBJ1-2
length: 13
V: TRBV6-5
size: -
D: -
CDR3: CASSLDTYYGYTF
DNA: TGTGCCAGCAGTTTGGACACCTACTATGGCTACACCTTC

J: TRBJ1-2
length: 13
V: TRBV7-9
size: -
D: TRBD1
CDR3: CASSTGQGQIRDF
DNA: TGTGCCAGCAGCACCGGACAGGGCCAGATTAGGGACTTC

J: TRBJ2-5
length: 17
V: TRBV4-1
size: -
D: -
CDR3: CASSQDQLGAREETQYF
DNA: TGCGCCAGCAGCCAAGATCAATTGGGGGCGAGGGAGGAGACCCAGTACTTC

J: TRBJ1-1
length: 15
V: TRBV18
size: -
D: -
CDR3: CASSNVGGWNTEAFF
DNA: TGTGCCAGCTCGAACGTGGGGGGTTGGAACACTGAAGCTTTCTTT

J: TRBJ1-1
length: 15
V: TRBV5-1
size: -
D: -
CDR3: CASSLYLRGNTEAFF
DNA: TGCGCCAGCAGCTTGTATCTGCGGGGGAACACTGAAGCTTTCTTT

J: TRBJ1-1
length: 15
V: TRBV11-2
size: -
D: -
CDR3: CASSPPDRTNTEAFF
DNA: TGTGCCAGCAGCCCCCCAGACAGGACGAACACTGAAGCTTTCTTT

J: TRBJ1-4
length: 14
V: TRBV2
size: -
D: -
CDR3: CASSADGADGKLFF
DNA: TGTGCCAGCAGTGCGGATGGGGCAGACGGAAAACTGTTTTTT

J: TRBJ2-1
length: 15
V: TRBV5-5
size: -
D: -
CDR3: CASSLAGEIYNEQFF
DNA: TGTGCCAGCAGCTTGGCGGGGGAGATATACAATGAGCAGTTCTTC

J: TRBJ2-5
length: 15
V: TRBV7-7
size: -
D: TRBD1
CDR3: CASSLGDRNQETQYF
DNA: TGTGCTAGCAGCTTAGGGGACAGGAACCAAGAGACCCAGTACTTC

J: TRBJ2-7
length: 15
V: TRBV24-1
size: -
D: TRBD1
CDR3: CATSDPRDGTGMQYF
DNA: TGTGCCACCAGTGACCCCAGGGACGGGACAGGAATGCAGTACTTC

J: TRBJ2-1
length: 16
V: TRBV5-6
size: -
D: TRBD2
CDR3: CASSLELAGGYNEQFF
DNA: TGTGCCAGCAGCTTGGAACTAGCGGGGGGCTACAATGAGCAGTTCTTC